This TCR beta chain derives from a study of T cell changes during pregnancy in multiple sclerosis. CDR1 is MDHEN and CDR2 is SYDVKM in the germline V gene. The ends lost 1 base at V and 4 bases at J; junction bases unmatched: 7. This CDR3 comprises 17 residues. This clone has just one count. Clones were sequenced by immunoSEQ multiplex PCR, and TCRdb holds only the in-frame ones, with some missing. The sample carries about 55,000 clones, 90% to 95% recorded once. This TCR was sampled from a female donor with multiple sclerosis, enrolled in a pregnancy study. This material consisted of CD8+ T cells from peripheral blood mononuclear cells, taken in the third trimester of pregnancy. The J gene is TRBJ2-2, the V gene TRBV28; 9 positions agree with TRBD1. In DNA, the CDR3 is TGTGCCAGCAGTTTATTTGGGACAGGGAGATCCACCGGGGAGCTGTTTTTT. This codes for CASSLFGTGRSTGELFF. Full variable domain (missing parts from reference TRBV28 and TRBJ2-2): DVKVTQSSRYLVKRTGEKVFLECVQDMDHENMFWYRQDPGLGLRLIYFSYDVKMKEKGDIPEGYSVSREKKERFSLILESASTNQTSMYLCASSLFGTGRSTGELFFGEGSRLTVL.